This TCR beta chain was recovered during a study of cytomegalovirus exposure and HLA in healthy donors. Whole-study findings and limits: The study put 150 to 200 TCR beta chains on its list as cytomegalovirus-associated. It was shown in a later analysis that HLA-associated TCR beta chains were more clonally expanded than other, equally common chains. Earlier analysis yielded a pattern in which most TCR beta V segments were productive about 90% or about 30% of the time. V- and J-gene trimming of TCR beta was linked (in a later analysis) to a missense DCLRE1C variant.

In regard to this clone: Its antigen is still unknown.

Deletions cut 4 bases from V and 0 bases from J, with 13 bases between. The CDR3 runs 15 residues. Germline V CDR1 and CDR2: SGHNT, YYREEE (reference sequence). The PCR made use of 60 Vbeta and 13 Jbeta primers. The method was immunoSEQ multiplex PCR; TCRdb's version includes in-frame clones alone and lacks a portion of them. The sample contains more than 80,000 clones, 50% to 80% of which appear only once. The specimen sequenced was PBMCs. The V gene is TRBV5-4, the J gene TRBJ1-1; maybe TRBD1 (5 bases). The origin of this receptor is a man aged 55-75 years in good health and CMV-seronegative. The CDR3 DNA sequence: TGTGCCAGCAGCCGGGGGTTAGGGATGAACACTGAAGCTTTCTTT. Residues: CASSRGLGMNTEAFF.